This T cell receptor beta chain emerged from a study of cytomegalovirus exposure and HLA in healthy donors. In the PCR, 60 Vbeta and 13 Jbeta primers were used. Assay: immunoSEQ multiplex PCR; the TCRdb copy retains only in-frame clones and omits some. The data include some 84,000 clones; the top ten clones carry 0.58%. Trimming cost V 6 bases and J 4 bases, with 18 bases left between them. CDR1 and CDR2 (germline): MNHEY, SVGAGI. There are 15 residues in the CDR3. Although they were nominally healthy when sampled, donors likely had unrecorded immune exposures. The chain recombines TRBV6-5 with TRBJ1-2, with TRBD1 as a possible D gene (5 bases). Sequencing input: PBMCs. The TCR originated in a man between 50 and 59 years old in good health and CMV-seronegative. This CDR3 reads CASSRQRLRGYGYTF. CDR3 sequence (DNA): TGTGCCAGCAGCAGACAGAGGTTGCGAGGCTATGGCTACACCTTC.